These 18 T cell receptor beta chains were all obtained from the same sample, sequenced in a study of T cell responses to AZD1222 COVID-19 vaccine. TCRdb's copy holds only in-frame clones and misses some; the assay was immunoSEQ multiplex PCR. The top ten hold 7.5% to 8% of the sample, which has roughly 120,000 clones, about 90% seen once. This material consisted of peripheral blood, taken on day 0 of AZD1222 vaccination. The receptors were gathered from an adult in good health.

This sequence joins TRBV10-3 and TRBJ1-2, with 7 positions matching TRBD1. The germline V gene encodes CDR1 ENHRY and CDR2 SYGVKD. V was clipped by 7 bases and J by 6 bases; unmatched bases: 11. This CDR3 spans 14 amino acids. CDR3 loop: CAITRDSSDDGYTF. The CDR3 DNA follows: TGTGCCATCACTAGGGACAGCAGCGATGATGGCTACACCTTC.

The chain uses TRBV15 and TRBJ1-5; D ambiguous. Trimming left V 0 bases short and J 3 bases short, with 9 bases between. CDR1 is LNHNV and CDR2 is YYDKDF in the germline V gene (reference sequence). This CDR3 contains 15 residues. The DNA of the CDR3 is TGTGCCACCAGCAGAGACCCCTACAACAATCAGCCCCAGCATTTT. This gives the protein CATSRDPYNNQPQHF.

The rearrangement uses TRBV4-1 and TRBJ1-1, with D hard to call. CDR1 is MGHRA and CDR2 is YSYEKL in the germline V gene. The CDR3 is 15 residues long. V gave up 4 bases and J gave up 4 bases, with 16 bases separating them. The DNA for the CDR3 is TGCGCCAGCAGCCCTCTGAGGGAATATGTCACTGAAGCTTTCTTT. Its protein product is CASSPLREYVTEAFF.

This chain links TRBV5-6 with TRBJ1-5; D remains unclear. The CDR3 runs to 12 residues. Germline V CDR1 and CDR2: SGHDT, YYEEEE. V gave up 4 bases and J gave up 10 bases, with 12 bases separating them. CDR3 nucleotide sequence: TGTGCCAGCAGCATCCTTTTGGGCCCCCAGCATTTT. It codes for CASSILLGPQHF. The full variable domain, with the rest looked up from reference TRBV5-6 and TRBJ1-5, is DAGVTQSPTHLIKTRGQQVTLRCSPKSGHDTVSWYQQALGQGPQFIFQYYEEEERQRGNFPDRFSGHQFPNYSSELNVNALLLGDSALYLCASSILLGPQHFGDGTRLSIL.

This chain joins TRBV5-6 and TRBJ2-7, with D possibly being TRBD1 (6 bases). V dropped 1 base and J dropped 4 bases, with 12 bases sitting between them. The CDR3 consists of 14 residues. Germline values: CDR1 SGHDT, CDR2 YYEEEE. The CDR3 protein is CASSLTGSYYEQYF. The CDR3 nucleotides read TGTGCCAGCAGCTTGACAGGGTCTTATTACGAGCAGTACTTC.

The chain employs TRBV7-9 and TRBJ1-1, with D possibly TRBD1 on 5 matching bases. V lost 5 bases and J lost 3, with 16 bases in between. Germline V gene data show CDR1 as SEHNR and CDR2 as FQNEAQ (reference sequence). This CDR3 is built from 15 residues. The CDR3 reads CASSPSPGADTEAFF. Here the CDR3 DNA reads TGTGCCAGCAGCCCCTCCCCCGGGGCAGACACTGAAGCTTTCTTT.

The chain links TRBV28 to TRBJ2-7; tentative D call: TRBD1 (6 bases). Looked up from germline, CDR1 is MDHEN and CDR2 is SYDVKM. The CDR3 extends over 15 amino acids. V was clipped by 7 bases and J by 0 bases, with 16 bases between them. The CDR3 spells CASNIHRDPSYEQYF. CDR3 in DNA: TGTGCCAGCAACATCCACAGGGACCCCTCCTACGAGCAGTACTTC.

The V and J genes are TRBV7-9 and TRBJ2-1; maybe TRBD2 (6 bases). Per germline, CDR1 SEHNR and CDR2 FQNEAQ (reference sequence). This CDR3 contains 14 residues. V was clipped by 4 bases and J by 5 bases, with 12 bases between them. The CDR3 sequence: CASSSTSGHNEQFF. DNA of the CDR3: TGTGCCAGCAGCTCGACTAGTGGCCACAATGAGCAGTTCTTC.

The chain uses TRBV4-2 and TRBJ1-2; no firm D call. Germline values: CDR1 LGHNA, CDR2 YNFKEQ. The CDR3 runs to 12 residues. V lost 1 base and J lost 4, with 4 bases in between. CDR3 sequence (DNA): TGTGCCAGCAGCCAAGGTCCCTATGGCTACACCTTC. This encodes CASSQGPYGYTF.

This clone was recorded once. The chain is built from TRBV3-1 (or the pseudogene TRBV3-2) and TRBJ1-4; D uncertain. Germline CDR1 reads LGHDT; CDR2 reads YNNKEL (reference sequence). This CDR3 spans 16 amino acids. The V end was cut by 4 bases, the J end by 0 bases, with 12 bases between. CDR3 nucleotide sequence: TGTGCCAGCAGCCGGCCCCTCAGTGCAACTAATGAAAAACTGTTTTTT. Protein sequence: CASSRPLSATNEKLFF.

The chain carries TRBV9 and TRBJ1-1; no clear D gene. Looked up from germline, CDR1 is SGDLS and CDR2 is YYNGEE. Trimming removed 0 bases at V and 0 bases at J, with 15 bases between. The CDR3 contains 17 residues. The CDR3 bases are TGTGCCAGCAGCGTAGGTGGCGCGGGCAGCCTGAACACTGAAGCTTTCTTT. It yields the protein CASSVGGAGSLNTEAFF.

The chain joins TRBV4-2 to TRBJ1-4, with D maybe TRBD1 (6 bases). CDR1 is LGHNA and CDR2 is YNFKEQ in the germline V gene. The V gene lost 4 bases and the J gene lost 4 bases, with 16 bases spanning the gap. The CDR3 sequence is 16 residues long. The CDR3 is CASSLTTNRDNEKLFF. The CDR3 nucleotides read TGTGCCAGCAGCCTAACCACGAACAGGGATAATGAAAAACTGTTTTTT.

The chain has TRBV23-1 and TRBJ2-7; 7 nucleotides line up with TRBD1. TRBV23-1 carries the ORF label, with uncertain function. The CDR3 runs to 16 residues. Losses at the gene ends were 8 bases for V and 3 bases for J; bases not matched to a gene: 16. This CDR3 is CASRRGQPLLYYEQYF. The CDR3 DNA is TGCGCCAGCCGACGGGGACAGCCCTTACTATACTACGAGCAGTACTTC.

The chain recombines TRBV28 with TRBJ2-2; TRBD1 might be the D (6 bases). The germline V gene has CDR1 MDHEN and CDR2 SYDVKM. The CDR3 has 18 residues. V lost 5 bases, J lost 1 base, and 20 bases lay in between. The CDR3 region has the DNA TGTGCCAGCAGTCTTGGGTGGGGGCTGAGGGGGAACACCGGGGAGCTGTTTTTT. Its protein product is CASSLGWGLRGNTGELFF. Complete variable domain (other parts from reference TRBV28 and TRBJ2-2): DVKVTQSSRYLVKRTGEKVFLECVQDMDHENMFWYRQDPGLGLRLIYFSYDVKMKEKGDIPEGYSVSREKKERFSLILESASTNQTSMYLCASSLGWGLRGNTGELFFGEGSRLTVL.

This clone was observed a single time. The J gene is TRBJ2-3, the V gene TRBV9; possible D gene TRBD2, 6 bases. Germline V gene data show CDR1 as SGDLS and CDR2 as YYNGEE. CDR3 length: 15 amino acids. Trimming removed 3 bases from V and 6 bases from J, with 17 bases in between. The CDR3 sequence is CASSERTNPWDTQYF. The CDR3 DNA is TGTGCCAGCAGCGAACGGACTAACCCTTGGGATACGCAGTATTTT. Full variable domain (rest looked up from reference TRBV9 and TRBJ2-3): DSGVTQTPKHLITATGQRVTLRCSPRSGDLSVYWYQQSLDQGLQFLIQYYNGEERAKGNILERFSAQQFPDLHSELNLSSLELGDSALYFCASSERTNPWDTQYFGPGTRLTVL.

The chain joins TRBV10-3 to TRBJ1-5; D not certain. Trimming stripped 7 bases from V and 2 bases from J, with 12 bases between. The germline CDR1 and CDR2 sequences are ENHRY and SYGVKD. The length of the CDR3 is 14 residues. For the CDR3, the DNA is TGTGCCATCACGAAGGACCCAGGCAATCAGCCCCAGCATTTT. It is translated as CAITKDPGNQPQHF.

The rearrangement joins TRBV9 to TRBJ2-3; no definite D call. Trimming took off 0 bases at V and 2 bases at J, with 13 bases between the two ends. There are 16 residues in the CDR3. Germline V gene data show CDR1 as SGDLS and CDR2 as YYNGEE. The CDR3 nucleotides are TGTGCCAGCAGCGTAGCCCAGTCTTCCCACACAGATACGCAGTATTTT. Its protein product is CASSVAQSSHTDTQYF.

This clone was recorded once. For the CDR3, the DNA is TGTGCCAGCAGCTTGTCTGGGGACTACACCTTC. This gives the protein CASSLSGDYTF. This chain uses TRBV5-6 with TRBJ1-2; D remains ambiguous. Deletions cut 1 base from V and 10 bases from J, with 8 bases between. The CDR3 is 11 residues long. Germline V lookup: CDR1 SGHDT, CDR2 YYEEEE.